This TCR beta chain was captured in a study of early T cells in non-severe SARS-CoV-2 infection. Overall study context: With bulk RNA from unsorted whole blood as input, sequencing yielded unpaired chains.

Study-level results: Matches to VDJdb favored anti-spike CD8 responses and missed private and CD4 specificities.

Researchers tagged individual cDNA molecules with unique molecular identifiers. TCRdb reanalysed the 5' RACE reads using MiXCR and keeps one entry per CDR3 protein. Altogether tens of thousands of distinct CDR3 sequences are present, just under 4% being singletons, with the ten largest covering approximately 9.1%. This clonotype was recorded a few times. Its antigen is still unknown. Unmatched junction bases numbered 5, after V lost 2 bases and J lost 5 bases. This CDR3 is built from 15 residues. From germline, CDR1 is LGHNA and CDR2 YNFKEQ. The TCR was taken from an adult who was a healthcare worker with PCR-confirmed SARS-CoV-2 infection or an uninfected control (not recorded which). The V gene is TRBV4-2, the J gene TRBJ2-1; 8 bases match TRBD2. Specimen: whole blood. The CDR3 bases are TGTGCCAGCAGCCAACGACTAGCGTCCCACAATGAGCAGTTCTTC. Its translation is CASSQRLASHNEQFF.